This T cell receptor (beta chain) was documented in a study of identical twins. Study-wide results and limits: The study drew conclusions from cross-sectional statistical analysis, not from following the same donors. Within monozygotic twins, out-of-frame TCR alpha sharing was underestimated by the models.

A single record per CDR3 protein comes from TCRdb applying MiXCR to the 5' RACE reads. The data contain some 760,000 distinct CDR3 sequences, about 20% of them singletons. This clonotype has more than one count but fewer than ten. Its antigen is as yet unknown. Germline CDR1 is SGHDN and CDR2 is FVKESK. The length of the CDR3 is 14 residues. Trimming took 2 bases from V and 2 from J, leaving 9 bases between them. This same sample was also part of a study on T cells expressing NK-cell markers. That work states: The study drew TCR beta repertoires from sorted CD3+CD56+NKG2C+, CD3+CD56+NKG2C- and CD3+CD56-NKG2C+ T cells. The CD3+CD56-NKG2C+ fraction of a handful of donors was also led by these clonotypes.

The sequence was obtained from a woman younger than 35 in good health. Sequenced: PBMCs. This chain links TRBV14 with TRBJ1-2; D remains unclear. CDR3 protein: CASSQKLTNYGYTF. The CDR3 DNA sequence: TGTGCCAGCAGCCAAAAATTAACGAACTATGGCTACACCTTC.